This TCR beta chain was documented in a study of blood T cell repertoires in COVID-19. Germline loops: CDR1 SGHAT, CDR2 FQNNGV. This CDR3 is built from 14 residues. V was pared by 3 bases and J by 2 bases, with 10 bases between. This clone has a single count. The protocol was immunoSEQ multiplex PCR, while the TCRdb copy is restricted to in-frame clones and leaves out a portion. This sample has 400,000 to 450,000 clones, with 75% to 90% found just once. The sequence was collected from a woman aged 30 to 39 with active or convalescent COVID-19. V usage is TRBV11-2 and J usage is TRBJ2-5; tentatively, D is TRBD2 (6 bases). Sequencing was performed on peripheral blood. The CDR3 loop reads CASSLVGGQETQYF. DNA for the CDR3: TGTGCCAGCAGCTTGGTGGGGGGTCAAGAGACCCAGTACTTC.